This TCR beta chain was profiled in a study of T cells expressing NK-cell markers. The wider study: Investigators obtained TCR beta repertoires from sorted CD3+CD56+NKG2C+, CD3+CD56+NKG2C- and CD3+CD56-NKG2C+ T cells. Broader study findings: There were several donors in whom these clonotypes also led the CD3+CD56-NKG2C+ fraction. The contribution of dominant NKG2C+ clonotypes to CD8+ T cells in six or seven donors was 1.0-7.0%. Nothing established the HCMV specificity of expanded NKG2C+ T cell clones.

About this clonotype: Its specificity is unknown.

TCRdb reprocessed the 5' RACE reads and stores each CDR3 protein as one record, lacking DNA. The repertoire table contains 400,000 or so distinct CDR3 sequences. Germline CDR1 and CDR2: LGHDT and YNNKEL (reference sequence). There are 15 residues in the CDR3. The J gene is TRBJ2-2, the V gene TRBV3-1; TCRdb outputs TRBD1, but without DNA this stays unchecked. The sample taken for sequencing was blood T cells: a sorted CD56 or NKG2C T cell subset, CD4+ or CD8+ T cells, or bulk PBMC T cells (not recorded which). The receptor was isolated from a woman aged 50 to 60 in good health. The CDR3 here is CASSQGTSNTGELFF. The full variable domain, with the rest looked up from reference TRBV3-1 and TRBJ2-2, is DTAVSQTPKYLVTQMGNDKSIKCEQNLGHDTMYWYKQDSKKFLKIMFSYNNKELIINETVPNRFSPKSPDKAHLNLHINSLELGDSAVYFCASSQGTSNTGELFFGEGSRLTVL.